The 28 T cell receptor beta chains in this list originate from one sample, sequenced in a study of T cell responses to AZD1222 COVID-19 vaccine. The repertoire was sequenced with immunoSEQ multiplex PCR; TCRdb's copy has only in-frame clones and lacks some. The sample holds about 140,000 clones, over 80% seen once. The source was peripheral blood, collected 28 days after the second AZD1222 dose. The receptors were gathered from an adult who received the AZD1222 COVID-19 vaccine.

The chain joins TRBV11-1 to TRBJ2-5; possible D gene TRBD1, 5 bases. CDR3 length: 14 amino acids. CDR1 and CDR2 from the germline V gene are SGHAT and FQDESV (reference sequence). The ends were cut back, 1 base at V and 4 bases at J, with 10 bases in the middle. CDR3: CASSLELDRETQYF. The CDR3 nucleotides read TGTGCCAGCAGCTTAGAATTAGACAGAGAGACCCAGTACTTC.

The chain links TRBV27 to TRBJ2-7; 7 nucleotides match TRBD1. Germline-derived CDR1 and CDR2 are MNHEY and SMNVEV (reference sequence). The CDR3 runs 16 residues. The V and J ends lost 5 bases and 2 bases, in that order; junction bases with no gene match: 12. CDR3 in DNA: TGTGCCAGCAGTCTAAACCAAGTGACAGGGACCTACGAGCAGTACTTC. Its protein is CASSLNQVTGTYEQYF.

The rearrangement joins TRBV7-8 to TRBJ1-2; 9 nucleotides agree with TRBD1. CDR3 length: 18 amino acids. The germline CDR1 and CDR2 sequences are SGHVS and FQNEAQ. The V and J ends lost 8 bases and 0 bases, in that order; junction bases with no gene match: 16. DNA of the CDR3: TGTGCCAGCGAACCACCATGGACAGGGGCCGAAGCTAACTATGGCTACACCTTC. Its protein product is CASEPPWTGAEANYGYTF.

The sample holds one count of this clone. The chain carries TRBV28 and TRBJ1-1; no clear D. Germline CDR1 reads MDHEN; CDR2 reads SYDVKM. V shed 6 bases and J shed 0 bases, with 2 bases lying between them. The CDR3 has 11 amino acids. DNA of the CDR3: TGTGCCAGCAGGATGAACACTGAAGCTTTCTTT. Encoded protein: CASRMNTEAFF.

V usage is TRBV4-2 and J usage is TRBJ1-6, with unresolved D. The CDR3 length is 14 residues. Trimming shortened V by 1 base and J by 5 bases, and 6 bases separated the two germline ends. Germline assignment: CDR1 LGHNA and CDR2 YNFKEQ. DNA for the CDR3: TGTGCCAGCAGCCAAGGCCAGGATAATTCACCCCTCCACTTT. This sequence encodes CASSQGQDNSPLHF.

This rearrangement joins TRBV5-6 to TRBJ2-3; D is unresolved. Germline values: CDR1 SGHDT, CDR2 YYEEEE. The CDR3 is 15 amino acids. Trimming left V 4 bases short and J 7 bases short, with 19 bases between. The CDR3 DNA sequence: TGTGCCAGCAGCGGGGTGGTCGGCTTTGCCCATACGCAGTATTTT. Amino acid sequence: CASSGVVGFAHTQYF.

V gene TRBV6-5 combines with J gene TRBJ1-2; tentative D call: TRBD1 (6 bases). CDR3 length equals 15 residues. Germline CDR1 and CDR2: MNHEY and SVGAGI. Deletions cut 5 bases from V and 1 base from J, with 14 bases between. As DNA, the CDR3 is TGTGCCAGCAGTCCGGGACACCCATTTAACTATGGCTACACCTTC. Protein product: CASSPGHPFNYGYTF.

The CDR3 region is CASSSFTKNLNEQFF. The DNA for the CDR3 is TGTGCCAGCAGCAGCTTCACAAAAAACCTCAATGAGCAGTTCTTC. This sequence joins TRBV5-4 and TRBJ2-1; no firm D call. This CDR3 region has 15 residues. Germline CDR1 reads SGHNT; CDR2 reads YYREEE (reference sequence). The V and J ends lost 4 bases and 6 bases respectively, with 17 bases between them.

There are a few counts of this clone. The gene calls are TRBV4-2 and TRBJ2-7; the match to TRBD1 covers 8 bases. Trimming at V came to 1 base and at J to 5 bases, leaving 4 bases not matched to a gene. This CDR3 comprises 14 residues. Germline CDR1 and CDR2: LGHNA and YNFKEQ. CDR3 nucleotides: TGTGCCAGCAGCCAAGTATTGGGACAGGACGAGCAGTACTTC. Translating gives CASSQVLGQDEQYF.

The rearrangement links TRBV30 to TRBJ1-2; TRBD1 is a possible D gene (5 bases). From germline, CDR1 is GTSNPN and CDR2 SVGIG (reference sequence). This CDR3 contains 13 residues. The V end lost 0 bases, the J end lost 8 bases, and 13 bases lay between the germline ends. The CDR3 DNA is TGTGCCTGGAGTGTCAACGGCGAGGGGGGCTACACCTTC. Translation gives CAWSVNGEGGYTF.

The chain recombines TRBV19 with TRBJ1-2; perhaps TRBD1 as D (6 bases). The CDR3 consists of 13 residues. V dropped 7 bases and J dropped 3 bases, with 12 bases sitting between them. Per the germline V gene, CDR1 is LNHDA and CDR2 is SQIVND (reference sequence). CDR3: CASTETGYYGYTF. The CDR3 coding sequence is TGTGCCAGTACCGAAACAGGGTACTATGGCTACACCTTC.

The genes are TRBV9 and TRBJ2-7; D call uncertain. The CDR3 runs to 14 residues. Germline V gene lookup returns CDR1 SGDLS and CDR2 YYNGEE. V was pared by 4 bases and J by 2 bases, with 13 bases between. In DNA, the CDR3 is TGTGCCAGCAGCACATCCGTAACCCCCTACGAGCAGTACTTC. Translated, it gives CASSTSVTPYEQYF.

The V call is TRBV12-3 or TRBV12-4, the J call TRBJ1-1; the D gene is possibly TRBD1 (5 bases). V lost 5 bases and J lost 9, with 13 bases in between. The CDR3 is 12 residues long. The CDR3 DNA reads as TGTGCCAGCAGTCTCTACCGGGGCCAAGCTTTCTTT. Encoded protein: CASSLYRGQAFF.

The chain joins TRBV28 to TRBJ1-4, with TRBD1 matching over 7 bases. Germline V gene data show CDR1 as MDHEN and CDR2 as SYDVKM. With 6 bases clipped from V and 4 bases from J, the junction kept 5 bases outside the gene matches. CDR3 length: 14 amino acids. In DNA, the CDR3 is TGTGCCAGCAGCCCAGGACAGGTTAATGAAAAACTGTTTTTT. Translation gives CASSPGQVNEKLFF.

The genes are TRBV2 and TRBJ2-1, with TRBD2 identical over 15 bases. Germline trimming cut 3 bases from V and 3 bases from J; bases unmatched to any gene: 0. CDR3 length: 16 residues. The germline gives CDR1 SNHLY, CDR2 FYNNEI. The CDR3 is CASSEGLAGGYNEQFF. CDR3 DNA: TGTGCCAGCAGTGAGGGACTAGCGGGGGGCTACAATGAGCAGTTCTTC.

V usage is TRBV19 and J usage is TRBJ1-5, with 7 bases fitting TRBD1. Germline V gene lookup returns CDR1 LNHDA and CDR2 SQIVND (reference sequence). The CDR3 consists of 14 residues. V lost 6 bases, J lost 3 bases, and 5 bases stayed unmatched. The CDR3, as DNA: TGTGCCAGTAGGGGGGGACAGTTCAATCAGCCCCAGCATTTT. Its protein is CASRGGQFNQPQHF.

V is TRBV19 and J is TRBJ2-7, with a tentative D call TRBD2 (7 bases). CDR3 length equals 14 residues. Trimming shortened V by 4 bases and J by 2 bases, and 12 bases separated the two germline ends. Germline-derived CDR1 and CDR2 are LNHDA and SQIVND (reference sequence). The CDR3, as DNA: TGTGCCAGTAGTAGGGAGGGGGGGCCCTACGAGCAGTACTTC. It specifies CASSREGGPYEQYF.

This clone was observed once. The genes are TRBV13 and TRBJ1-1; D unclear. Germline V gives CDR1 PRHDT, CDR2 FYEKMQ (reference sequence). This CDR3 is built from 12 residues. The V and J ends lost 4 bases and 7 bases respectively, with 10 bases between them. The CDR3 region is CASSYLVGEAFF. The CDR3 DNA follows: TGTGCCAGCAGCTACCTCGTTGGTGAAGCTTTCTTT. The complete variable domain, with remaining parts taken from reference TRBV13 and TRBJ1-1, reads AAGVIQSPRHLIKEKRETATLKCYPIPRHDTVYWYQQGPGQDPQFLISFYEKMQSDKGSIPDRFSAQQFSDYHSELNMSSLELGDSALYFCASSYLVGEAFFGQGTRLTVV.

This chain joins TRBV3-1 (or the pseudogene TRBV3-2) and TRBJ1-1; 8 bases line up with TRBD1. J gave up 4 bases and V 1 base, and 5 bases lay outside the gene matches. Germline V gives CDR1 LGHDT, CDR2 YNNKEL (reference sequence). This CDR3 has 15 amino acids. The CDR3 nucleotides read TGTGCCAGCAGCCAAGGGACAGGGAGAGGCACTGAAGCTTTCTTT. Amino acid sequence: CASSQGTGRGTEAFF.

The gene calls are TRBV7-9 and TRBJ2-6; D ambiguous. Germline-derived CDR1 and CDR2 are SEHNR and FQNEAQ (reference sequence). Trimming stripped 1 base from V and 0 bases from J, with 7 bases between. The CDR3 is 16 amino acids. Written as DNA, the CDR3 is TGTGCCAGCAGCTTAGTATCGAACTCTGGGGCCAACGTCCTGACTTTC. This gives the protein CASSLVSNSGANVLTF.

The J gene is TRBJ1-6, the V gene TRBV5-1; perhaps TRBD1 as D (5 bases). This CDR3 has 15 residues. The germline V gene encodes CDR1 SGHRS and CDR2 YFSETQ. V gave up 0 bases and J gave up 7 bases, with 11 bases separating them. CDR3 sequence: CASSLGEWGNSPLHF. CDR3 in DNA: TGCGCCAGCAGCTTGGGGGAGTGGGGGAATTCACCCCTCCACTTT.

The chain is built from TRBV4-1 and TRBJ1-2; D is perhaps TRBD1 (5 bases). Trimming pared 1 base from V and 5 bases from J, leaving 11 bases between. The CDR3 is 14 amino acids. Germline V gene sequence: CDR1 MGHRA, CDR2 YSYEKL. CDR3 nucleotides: TGCGCCAGCAGCCAAGCGTTAGGGGTTTATGGCTACACCTTC. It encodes CASSQALGVYGYTF.

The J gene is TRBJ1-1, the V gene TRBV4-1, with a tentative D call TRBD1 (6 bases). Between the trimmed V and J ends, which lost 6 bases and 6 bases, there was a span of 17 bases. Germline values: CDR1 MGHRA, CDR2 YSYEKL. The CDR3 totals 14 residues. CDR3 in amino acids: CASSHTTGIPEAFF. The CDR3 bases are TGCGCCAGCAGTCATACCACAGGGATCCCTGAAGCTTTCTTT.

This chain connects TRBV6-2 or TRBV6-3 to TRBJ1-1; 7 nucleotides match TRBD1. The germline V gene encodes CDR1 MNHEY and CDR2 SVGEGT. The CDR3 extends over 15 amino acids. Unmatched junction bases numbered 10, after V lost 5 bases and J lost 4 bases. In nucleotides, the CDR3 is TGTGCCAGCAGTATAAAGGGGGCTTGGGGCACTGAAGCTTTCTTT. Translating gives CASSIKGAWGTEAFF.

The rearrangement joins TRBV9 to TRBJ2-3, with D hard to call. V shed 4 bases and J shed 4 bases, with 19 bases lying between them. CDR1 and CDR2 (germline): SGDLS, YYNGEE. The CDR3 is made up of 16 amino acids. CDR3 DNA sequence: TGTGCCAGCAGCCCTCGAGACGGAGCCGGCGCAGATACGCAGTATTTT. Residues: CASSPRDGAGADTQYF. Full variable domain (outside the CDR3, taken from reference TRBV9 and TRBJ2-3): DSGVTQTPKHLITATGQRVTLRCSPRSGDLSVYWYQQSLDQGLQFLIQYYNGEERAKGNILERFSAQQFPDLHSELNLSSLELGDSALYFCASSPRDGAGADTQYFGPGTRLTVL.

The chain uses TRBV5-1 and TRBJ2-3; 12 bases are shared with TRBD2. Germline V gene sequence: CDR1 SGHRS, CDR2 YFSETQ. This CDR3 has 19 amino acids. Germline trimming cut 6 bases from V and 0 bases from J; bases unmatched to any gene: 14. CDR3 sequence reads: CASKGLAGGPYRSTDTQYF. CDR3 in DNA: TGCGCCAGCAAGGGGCTAGCGGGGGGGCCCTATCGAAGCACAGATACGCAGTATTTT.

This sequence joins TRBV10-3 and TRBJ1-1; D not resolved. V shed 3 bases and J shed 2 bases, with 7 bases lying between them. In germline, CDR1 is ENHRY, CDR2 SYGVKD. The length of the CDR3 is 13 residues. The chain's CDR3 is CAISDRGNTEAFF. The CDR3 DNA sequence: TGTGCCATCAGTGATCGGGGTAACACTGAAGCTTTCTTT.

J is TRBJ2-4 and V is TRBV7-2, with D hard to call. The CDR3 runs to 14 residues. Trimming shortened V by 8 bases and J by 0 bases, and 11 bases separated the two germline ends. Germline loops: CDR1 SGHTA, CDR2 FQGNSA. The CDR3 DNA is TGTGCCAGCGGTCCCGGGCTAGCCAAAAACATTCAGTACTTC. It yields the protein CASGPGLAKNIQYF.